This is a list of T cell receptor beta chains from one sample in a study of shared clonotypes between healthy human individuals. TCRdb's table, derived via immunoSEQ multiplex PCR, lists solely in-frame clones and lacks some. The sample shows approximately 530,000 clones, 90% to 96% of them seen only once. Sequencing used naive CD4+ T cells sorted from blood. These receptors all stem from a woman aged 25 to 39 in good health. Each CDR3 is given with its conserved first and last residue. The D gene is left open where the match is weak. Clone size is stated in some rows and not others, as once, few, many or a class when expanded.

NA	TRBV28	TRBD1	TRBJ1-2	TGTGCCAGCAGTTTACGATTGACAGGGGATTACTATGGCTACACCTTC	CASSLRLTGDYYGYTF
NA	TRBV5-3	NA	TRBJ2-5	TGTGCCAGAAGCACCGACGGGGACCAAGAGACCCAGTACTTC	CARSTDGDQETQYF
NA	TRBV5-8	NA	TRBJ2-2	TGTGCCAGCAGCTTGGCGGGGCGTCACACCGGGGAGCTGTTTTTT	CASSLAGRHTGELFF
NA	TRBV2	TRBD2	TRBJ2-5	TGTGCCAGCAGTCGGACTAGCGGGAGACAGCAGTACTTC	CASSRTSGRQQYF
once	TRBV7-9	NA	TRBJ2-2	TGTGCCAGCAGCTTAGTTGGGACCCACACCGGGGAGCTGTTTTTT	CASSLVGTHTGELFF
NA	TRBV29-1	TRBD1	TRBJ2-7	TGCAGCGTGGGTAGACAGGGGGCCACCTACGAGCAGTACTTC	CSVGRQGATYEQYF
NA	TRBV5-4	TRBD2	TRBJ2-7	TGTGCCAGCAGCTGGGGCGGGAGGACCTACGAGCAGTACTTC	CASSWGGRTYEQYF
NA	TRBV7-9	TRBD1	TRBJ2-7	TGTGCCAGCAGCTCATACGAAGGGACAGGGGGCTCTTACGAGCAGTACTTC	CASSSYEGTGGSYEQYF
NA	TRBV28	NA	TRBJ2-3	TGTGCCAGCAGTTTATTTTTTACTAGCCCAGATACGCAGTATTTT	CASSLFFTSPDTQYF
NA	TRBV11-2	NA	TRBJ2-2	TGTGCCAGCAGCTTCGTGTACTCGAACACCGGGGAGCTGTTTTTT	CASSFVYSNTGELFF
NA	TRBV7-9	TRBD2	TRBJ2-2	TGTGCCAGCAGCTTAGATGGGACTATCGCCTCTGGGGAGCTGTTTTTT	CASSLDGTIASGELFF
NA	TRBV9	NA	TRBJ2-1	TGTGCCAGCAGAACTCGGGAGTCCAATGAGCAGTTCTTC	CASRTRESNEQFF
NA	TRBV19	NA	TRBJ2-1	TGTGCCAGTAGTAAATATGAAGTTCCGTACAATGAGCAGTTCTTC	CASSKYEVPYNEQFF
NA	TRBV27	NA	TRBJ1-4	TGTGCCAGCAAAACACTTTGGGACGGCCCAAATGAAAAACTGTTTTTT	CASKTLWDGPNEKLFF
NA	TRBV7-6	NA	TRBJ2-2	TGTGCCAGCAGCGAGGGTACTGACGGGGAGCTGTTTTTT	CASSEGTDGELFF
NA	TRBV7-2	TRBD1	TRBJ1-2	TGTGCCAGCAGCTTCGCGACAGGGGGCTCGGGCTATGGCTACACCTTC	CASSFATGGSGYGYTF
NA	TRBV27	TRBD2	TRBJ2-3	TGTGCCAGCGGACGAAGAGCGGGGTGGGGCACAGATACGCAGTATTTT	CASGRRAGWGTDTQYF
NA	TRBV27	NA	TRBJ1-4	TGTGCCAGCAGTTTATCACCCGGGACAACTAATGAAAAACTGTTTTTT	CASSLSPGTTNEKLFF
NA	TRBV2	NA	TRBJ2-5	TGTGCCAGCGGGAAAGCGGGCCATCAAGAGACCCAGTACTTC	CASGKAGHQETQYF
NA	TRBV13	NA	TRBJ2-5	TGTGCCAGCAGCGCGGGTCCCCAAGAGACCCAGTACTTC	CASSAGPQETQYF
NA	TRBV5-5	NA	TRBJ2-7	TGTGCCAGCAGCTTAGGGGGGCAGGAACACTACGAGCAGTACTTC	CASSLGGQEHYEQYF
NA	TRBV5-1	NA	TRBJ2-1	TGCGCCAGCAGCTTGGAGTTAGAGGAAGGTGAGCAGTTCTTC	CASSLELEEGEQFF
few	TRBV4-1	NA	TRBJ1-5	TGCGCCAGCAGCCAAGGGCCACGGGGCCGCCTCAATCAGCCCCAGCATTTT	CASSQGPRGRLNQPQHF
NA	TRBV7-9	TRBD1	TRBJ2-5	TGTGCCAGCAGCTGGGGCAGGGGGCTTAAACAAGAGACCCAGTACTTC	CASSWGRGLKQETQYF
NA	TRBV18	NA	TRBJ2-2	TGTGCCAGCTCACCACCATTACCTCCCACCGGGGAGCTGTTTTTT	CASSPPLPPTGELFF
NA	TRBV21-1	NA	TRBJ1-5	TGTGCCAGCAGCTCCTTTGCAGATTATAGCAATCAGCCCCAGCATTTT	CASSSFADYSNQPQHF
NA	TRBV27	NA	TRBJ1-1	TGTGCCAGCAGTGCCCGAGGGGGTGGCACTGAAGCTTTCTTT	CASSARGGGTEAFF
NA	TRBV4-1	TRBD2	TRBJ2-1	TGCGCCAGCAGCCAAGGCGCGACTAGCGGGGGTGAGCAGTTCTTC	CASSQGATSGGEQFF
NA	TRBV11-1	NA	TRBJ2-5	TGTGCCAGCTCAAAGCCGCAGGACTCCATCGGGGAGACCCAGTACTTC	CASSKPQDSIGETQYF
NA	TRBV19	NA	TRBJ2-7	TGTGCCAGTAGTATCCCCGGGCTAGCCCACGAGCAGTACTTC	CASSIPGLAHEQYF
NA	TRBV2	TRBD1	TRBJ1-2	TGTGCCAGCAGGATAAATATACAGGGGGCCCAACACTATGGCTACACCTTC	CASRINIQGAQHYGYTF
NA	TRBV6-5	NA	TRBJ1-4	TGTGCCAGCAGAGAATATGAAAAACTGTTTTTT	CASREYEKLFF
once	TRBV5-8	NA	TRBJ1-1	TGTGCCAGCAGCTTGACCAGAAACACTGAAGCTTTCTTT	CASSLTRNTEAFF
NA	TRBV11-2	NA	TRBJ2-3	TGTGCCAGCAGCTTAGTTCCGGCTACGCAGTATTTT	CASSLVPATQYF
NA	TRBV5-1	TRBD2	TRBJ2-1	TGCGCCAGCAGCTTGGGCCAGCGGGAGTACAATGAGCAGTTCTTC	CASSLGQREYNEQFF
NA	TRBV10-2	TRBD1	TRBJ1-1	TGCGCCATCTCCGGGACAGGGGAAAAAACTGAAGCTTTCTTT	CAISGTGEKTEAFF
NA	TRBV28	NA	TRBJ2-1	TGTGCCAGCAGATTTGACGCGCTAGAGCAGTTCTTC	CASRFDALEQFF
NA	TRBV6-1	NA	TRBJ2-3	TGTGCCAGCAAGAGGGGGTCTATGGCAACAGATACGCAGTATTTT	CASKRGSMATDTQYF
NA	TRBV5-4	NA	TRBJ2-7	TGTGCCAGCAGCCCACCGGGACCGAGCTACGAGCAGTACTTC	CASSPPGPSYEQYF
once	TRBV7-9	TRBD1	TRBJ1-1	TGTGCCAGCAGCTTAAGGGACAGAGGGTTCTACACTGAAGCTTTCTTT	CASSLRDRGFYTEAFF
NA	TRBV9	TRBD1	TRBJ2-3	TGTGCCAGCAGCGTAGTGGGACAGGTATCCACAGATACGCAGTATTTT	CASSVVGQVSTDTQYF
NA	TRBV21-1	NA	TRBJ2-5	TGTGCCAGCAGCAAAGTAAGGTTTTATGAGACCCAGTACTTC	CASSKVRFYETQYF
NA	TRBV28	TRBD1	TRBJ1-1	TGTGCCAGCAGGGTGACAGGGAGGACTGAAGCTTTCTTT	CASRVTGRTEAFF
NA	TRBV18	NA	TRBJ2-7	TGTGCCAGCTCACCAAGACAGGATGTGGAGCAGTACTTC	CASSPRQDVEQYF
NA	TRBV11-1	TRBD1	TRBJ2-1	TGTGCCAGCAGCGCCGACAGGGGTCCCTACAATGAGCAGTTCTTC	CASSADRGPYNEQFF
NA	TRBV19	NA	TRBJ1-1	TGTGCCAGTTCCCTGGGGGAGGGAACTGAAGCTTTCTTT	CASSLGEGTEAFF
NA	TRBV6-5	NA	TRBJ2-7	TGTGCCAGCAAAAGGGGACGGGGTATCTCCTACGAGCAGTACTTC	CASKRGRGISYEQYF
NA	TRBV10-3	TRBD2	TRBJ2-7	TGTGCCATCAGTGAGGCGGGGAGGGTCTACGAGCAGTACTTC	CAISEAGRVYEQYF
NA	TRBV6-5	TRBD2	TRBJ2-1	TGTGCCAGCAGTTACTTGCCCGGGACTAACAACAATGAGCAGTTCTTC	CASSYLPGTNNNEQFF
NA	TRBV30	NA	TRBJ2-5	TGTGCCTGGAGTGTAGGGCAGGGTGCTCTCCTGGAGACCCAGTACTTC	CAWSVGQGALLETQYF
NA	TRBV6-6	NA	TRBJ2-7	TGTGCCACCAAGGAGGGGTACTCCTACGAGCAGTACTTC	CATKEGYSYEQYF
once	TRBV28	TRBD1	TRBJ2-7	TGTGCCAGCAGTAGACAGGGTATCTCCTACGAGCAGTACTTC	CASSRQGISYEQYF
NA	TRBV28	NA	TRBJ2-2	TGTGCCAGCAGCCGGACGGACACCGGGGAGCTGTTTTTT	CASSRTDTGELFF
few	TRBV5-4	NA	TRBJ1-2	TGTGCCAGCAGCCTGGACAGCCTCAACTATGGCTACACCTTC	CASSLDSLNYGYTF
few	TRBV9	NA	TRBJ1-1	TGTGCCAGCAGCTCTGATCAGAACACTGAAGCTTTCTTT	CASSSDQNTEAFF
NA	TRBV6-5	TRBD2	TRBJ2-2	TGTGCCAGCAGTTATAGCGGGACGAACACCGGGGAGCTGTTTTTT	CASSYSGTNTGELFF
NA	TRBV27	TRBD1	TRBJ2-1	TGTGCCAGCAGTTCCTACAGGGGTTCCTACAATGAGCAGTTCTTC	CASSSYRGSYNEQFF
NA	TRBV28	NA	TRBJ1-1	TGTGCCAGCAGTTTAGTATTTCTCGAAGCTTTCTTT	CASSLVFLEAFF
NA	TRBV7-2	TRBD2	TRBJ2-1	TGTGCCAGCAGCTTATTAGTCCCCGCGGGGCTAGCGGGAGGTGGTGAGCAGTTCTTC	CASSLLVPAGLAGGGEQFF
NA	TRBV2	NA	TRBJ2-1	TGTGCCAGCAGTGAATTTTTGGGGTTTGAGCAGTTCTTC	CASSEFLGFEQFF